The T cell receptor (beta chain) under discussion was sequenced for a study of CD8+CD57+ T cells in acquired aplastic anemia. Study-wide background: Sorted CD4+ and CD8+ cells yielded DNA averaging about 3.1 ug. Among healthy donors, CD4+ cells averaged roughly 11 million reads. Overall study results and limits: Controls and patients did not differ significantly in CD8+ Simpson's diversity. Patients and controls were found to share twenty-nine CD8+ CDR3 sequences.

Template material for TCR beta VDJ and CDR3 profiling consisted of genomic DNA. TCRdb recomputed calls from the reads with MiXCR, one row per CDR3 protein. The sample lists about 110,000 distinct CDR3 sequences, 40% to 65% occurring once. Note on this clonotype: Its antigen remains unknown.

The germline V gene encodes CDR1 SGHKS and CDR2 YYEKEE (reference sequence). Between the trimmed V and J ends, which lost 5 bases and 2 bases, there was a span of 11 bases. The CDR3 has 13 residues. The source of this sequence is a human donor in good health, serving as a control. The V and J genes are TRBV5-5 and TRBJ2-7; possible D gene TRBD2, 6 bases. Sample: sorted CD4+, CD8+, or CD8+CD57+ T cells (not recorded which) from PBMCs. CDR3 loop: CASRGTLTYEQYF. CDR3 nucleotides: TGTGCCAGCAGAGGGACTCTAACCTACGAGCAGTACTTC.